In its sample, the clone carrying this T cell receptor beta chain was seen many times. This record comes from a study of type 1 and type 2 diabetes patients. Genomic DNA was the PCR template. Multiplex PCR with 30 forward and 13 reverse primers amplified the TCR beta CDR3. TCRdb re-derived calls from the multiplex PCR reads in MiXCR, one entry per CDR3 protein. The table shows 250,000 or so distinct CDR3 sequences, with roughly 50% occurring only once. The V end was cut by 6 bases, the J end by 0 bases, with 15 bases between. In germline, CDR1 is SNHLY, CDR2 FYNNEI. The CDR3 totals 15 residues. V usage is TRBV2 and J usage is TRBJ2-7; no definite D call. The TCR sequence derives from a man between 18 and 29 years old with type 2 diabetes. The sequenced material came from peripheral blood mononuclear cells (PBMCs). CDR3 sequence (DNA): TGTGCCAGCAGCCCGGCTAGGATGGTCTCCTACGAGCAGTACTTC. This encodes CASSPARMVSYEQYF.